These 5 T cell receptor beta chains originate from one sample sequenced in a study of blood T cell repertoires in COVID-19. The protocol was immunoSEQ multiplex PCR, while the TCRdb copy is restricted to in-frame clones and leaves out a portion. The sample comprises over 40,000 clones, roughly four fifths of which are singletons, and 11% to 15% rests with the top ten. Sequencing used peripheral blood. The receptors were sampled from a human donor in a cohort sampled during active COVID-19.

V and J are TRBV6-2 or TRBV6-3 and TRBJ2-5; D remains ambiguous. V dropped 3 bases and J dropped 0 bases, with 5 bases sitting between them. Germline V gene lookup returns CDR1 MNHEY and CDR2 SVGEGT. The CDR3 length is 13 residues. The CDR3 here is CASSYMYQETQYF. The DNA for the CDR3 is TGTGCCAGCAGTTATATGTACCAAGAGACCCAGTACTTC.

The chain joins TRBV5-1 to TRBJ1-1; a possible D gene is TRBD1 (6 bases). The CDR3 covers 14 residues. Germline-derived CDR1 and CDR2 are SGHRS and YFSETQ. V was cut by 0 bases and J by 2 bases, with 8 bases left in between. The CDR3 DNA follows: TGCGCCAGCAGCTTGGAACAGGGTAACACTGAAGCTTTCTTT. This gives the protein CASSLEQGNTEAFF.

This sequence joins TRBV5-1 and TRBJ1-6, with unresolved D. Per the germline V gene, CDR1 is SGHRS and CDR2 is YFSETQ. V was trimmed by 0 bases and J by 9 bases, leaving 16 bases between them. The length of the CDR3 is 16 residues. The CDR3 region is CASSLGVQEVASPLHF. The CDR3 region has the DNA TGCGCCAGCAGCTTGGGAGTTCAGGAAGTCGCTTCACCCCTCCACTTT.

The chain combines TRBV4-3 with TRBJ2-1; 7 nucleotides agree with TRBD2. Germline V gives CDR1 LGHNA, CDR2 YSLEER. The CDR3 is 17 residues long. J gave up 2 bases and V 0 bases, and 7 bases lay outside the gene matches. CDR3 region: CASSQDLRLAAYNEQFF. In DNA form, the CDR3 reads TGCGCCAGCAGCCAAGATCTTAGACTAGCCGCCTACAATGAGCAGTTCTTC.

This chain links TRBV5-1 with TRBJ1-5, with a weak D call TRBD1 (5 bases). CDR1 SGHRS and CDR2 YFSETQ come from the germline V gene. CDR3 length: 15 residues. V lost 0 bases and J lost 3, with 10 bases in between. In DNA, the CDR3 is TGCGCCAGCAGCTTGGGGGACTCCTACAATCAGCCCCAGCATTTT. Translated: CASSLGDSYNQPQHF.